Following are 19 T cell receptor beta chains from one sample sequenced in a study of T cell repertoires in cytomegalovirus infection. TCRdb ran MiXCR on the reads and lists one entry per CDR3 protein. In the table there are some 440,000 distinct CDR3 sequences, approximately 33% of which are singletons. The sequencing sample was made of PBMCs. The receptor source for this set is a human donor in good health (CMV status not recorded). Some clones in this sample may be carry-over from other donors' samples.

The gene calls are TRBV9 and TRBJ2-2; no clear D gene. The CDR3 spans 15 residues. V was shortened by 3 bases and J by 0 bases, with 9 bases between the two germline ends. CDR1 is SGDLS and CDR2 is YYNGEE in the germline V gene. The CDR3 here is CASSGLSSNTGELFF. The CDR3 DNA reads TGTGCCAGCAGCGGACTCAGTTCGAACACCGGGGAGCTGTTTTTT.

This clonotype has more than one count but fewer than ten. This chain uses TRBV19 with TRBJ2-2; D perhaps matches TRBD2 (5 bases). Trimming took off 8 bases at V and 0 bases at J, with 13 bases between the two ends. Germline CDR1 and CDR2: LNHDA and SQIVND (reference sequence). The CDR3 is made up of 15 amino acids. CDR3 DNA sequence: TGTGCCAGTGGTGAGTGGACTCCGAACACCGGGGAGCTGTTTTTT. Encoded protein: CASGEWTPNTGELFF.

Concerning this clonotype itself: As the CDR3 is not closed by the conserved phenylalanine or tryptophan, this likely results from a read error. This chain links TRBV28 with TRBJ2-1; D remains ambiguous. The CDR3 has 12 residues. Germline lookup yields CDR1 MDHEN and CDR2 SYDVKM. V lost 6 bases and J 5 bases, leaving 8 bases between the germline ends. This CDR3 is CASSPRNNEQFY. The CDR3 region has the DNA TGTGCCAGCAGCCCCCGGAACAATGAGCAGTTCTAC.

In its sample, this clonotype was seen many times. J is TRBJ2-3 and V is TRBV7-6; TRBD2 matches 13 bases. The ends lost 5 bases at V and 9 bases at J; junction bases unmatched: 17. This CDR3 region has 18 residues. Per germline, CDR1 SGHVS and CDR2 FNYEAQ. CDR3 in DNA: TGTGCCAGCAGCCGGTGGGGGATAACTAGCGGGGGGGCCCCCACGCAGTATTTT. Its protein is CASSRWGITSGGAPTQYF.

This clonotype showed up just once. The chain has TRBV18 and TRBJ1-3, with D tentatively TRBD1 (5 bases). From germline, CDR1 is KGHSH and CDR2 LQKENI. This CDR3 comprises 16 residues. Between the trimmed V and J ends, which lost 2 bases and 0 bases, there was a span of 11 bases. CDR3: CASSPFDSVSGNTIYF. Here the CDR3 DNA reads TGTGCCAGCTCACCATTCGACAGCGTCTCTGGAAACACCATATATTTT. Variable domain in full (rest from reference TRBV18 and TRBJ1-3): NAGVMQNPRHLVRRRGQEARLRCSPMKGHSHVYWYRQLPEEGLKFMVYLQKENIIDESGMPKERFSAEFPKEGPSILRIQQVVRGDSAAYFCASSPFDSVSGNTIYFGEGSWLTVV.

This rearrangement joins TRBV29-1 to TRBJ1-1; the D gene is possibly TRBD1 (5 bases). CDR1 SQVTM and CDR2 ANQGSEA come from the germline V gene. This CDR3 comprises 15 residues. Between the trimmed V and J ends, which lost 0 bases and 0 bases, there was a span of 11 bases. CDR3 sequence: CSVEDGRGMNTEAFF. As DNA, the CDR3 is TGCAGCGTTGAAGACGGGAGGGGTATGAACACTGAAGCTTTCTTT.

This clonotype was detected ten times or more. This chain links TRBV7-6 with TRBJ2-3, with D hard to call. V was trimmed by 1 base and J by 0 bases, leaving 2 bases between them. The CDR3 is 13 amino acids. Germline V gene data show CDR1 as SGHVS and CDR2 as FNYEAQ. The CDR3 here is CASSLGSTDTQYF. CDR3 in DNA: TGTGCCAGCAGCTTAGGTAGCACAGATACGCAGTATTTT.

This clonotype was seen a handful of times. The chain employs TRBV12-3 or TRBV12-4 and TRBJ1-4, with 8 bases matching TRBD1. With 5 bases clipped from V and 8 bases from J, the junction kept 7 bases outside the gene matches. There are 14 residues in the CDR3. CDR3 DNA sequence: TGTGCCAGCAGTACTCAGGGGGCTCGGGAAAAACTGTTTTTT. Residues: CASSTQGAREKLFF.

This clonotype was detected ten times or more. The chain carries TRBV7-8 and TRBJ1-2; D is undetermined. CDR3 length: 16 residues. V lost 4 bases and J lost 4, with 19 bases in between. CDR1 is SGHVS and CDR2 is FQNEAQ in the germline V gene. DNA for the CDR3: TGTGCCAGCAGCTCGAAGACGGGGTTTAAGAGCTATGGCTACACCTTC. Translating it yields CASSSKTGFKSYGYTF.

The sample holds many counts of this clonotype. This sequence joins TRBV6-1 and TRBJ1-6, with 10 positions matching TRBD1. Trimming removed 5 bases from V and 6 bases from J; junction bases left unmatched: 1. This CDR3 is 14 amino acids long. Looked up from germline, CDR1 is MNHNS and CDR2 is SASEGT. The chain's CDR3 is CASSRDRGNSPLHF. CDR3 bases: TGTGCCAGCAGTCGGGACAGGGGTAATTCACCCCTCCACTTT.

Concerning this clonotype itself: One end of the junction is discordant with germline, which a read error may explain. The chain recombines TRBV5-3 with TRBJ1-1; no clear D gene. TRBV5-3 is flagged as an ORF with uncertain function. CDR3 length equals 15 residues. The CDR3 is CASSLAVGTGTEAFF. CDR3 DNA: TGTGCCAGCAGCTTGGCCGTAGGCACCGGGACTGAAGCTTTCTTT.

This clonotype was counted between two and nine times. This chain connects TRBV20-1 to TRBJ2-7, with 10 bases identical to TRBD1. The CDR3 has 14 residues. V lost 3 bases, J lost 0 bases, and 2 bases stayed unmatched. Germline CDR1 and CDR2: DFQATT and SNEGSKA (reference sequence). Here the CDR3 reads CSASGTGASYEQYF. CDR3 coding DNA: TGCAGTGCTAGTGGGACAGGGGCCTCCTACGAGCAGTACTTC.

The gene calls are TRBV5-4 and TRBJ1-4; 9 nucleotides agree with TRBD1. V shed 2 bases and J 7 bases; nucleotides not matched to a gene: 3. The germline V gene has CDR1 SGHNT and CDR2 YYREEE (reference sequence). The CDR3 runs 14 residues. The CDR3 is CASSLPGQGEKLFF. CDR3 coding DNA: TGTGCCAGCAGCTTACCGGGACAGGGTGAAAAACTGTTTTTT.

This clonotype has just a few counts. This sequence joins TRBV12-3 or TRBV12-4 and TRBJ1-4; no firm D call. V was cut by 6 bases and J by 6 bases, with 11 bases left in between. The CDR3 contains 13 residues. CDR3 DNA: TGTGCCAGCAGGATTAGTGGTGATGAAAAACTGTTTTTT. This encodes CASRISGDEKLFF.

The chain couples TRBV7-8 to TRBJ2-5; 7 bases are a match to TRBD2. CDR1 SGHVS and CDR2 FQNEAQ come from the germline V gene. V trimming: 2 bases; J trimming: 4 bases; junction bases outside the gene matches: 13. The length of the CDR3 is 17 residues. The CDR3 region has the DNA TGTGCCAGCAGCTTAAACGGAGGCGGGGGTGGGGTAGAGACCCAGTACTTC. It specifies CASSLNGGGGGVETQYF.

The rearrangement joins TRBV7-2 to TRBJ2-7; D call uncertain. The germline V gene encodes CDR1 SGHTA and CDR2 FQGNSA. The ends were cut back, 3 bases at V and 7 bases at J, with 10 bases in the middle. The CDR3 extends over 12 amino acids. The CDR3 here is CASSFRNEEQYF. The DNA for the CDR3 is TGTGCCAGCAGCTTCAGGAACGAGGAGCAGTACTTC. Full variable domain (rest looked up from reference TRBV7-2 and TRBJ2-7): GAGVSQSPSNKVTEKGKDVELRCDPISGHTALYWYRQSLGQGLEFLIYFQGNSAPDKSGLPSDRFSAERTGGSVSTLTIQRTQQEDSAVYLCASSFRNEEQYFGPGTRLTVT.

The V call is TRBV9, the J call TRBJ1-1; 7 bases are a match to TRBD1. CDR1 and CDR2 from the germline V gene are SGDLS and YYNGEE. The CDR3 contains 16 residues. With 4 bases clipped from V and 1 base from J, the junction kept 10 bases outside the gene matches. The CDR3 region has the DNA TGTGCCAGCAGCTTCCGCCCAGCAGGGGGGAACACTGAAGCTTTCTTT. It yields the protein CASSFRPAGGNTEAFF. The complete variable domain, with remaining parts taken from reference TRBV9 and TRBJ1-1, reads DSGVTQTPKHLITATGQRVTLRCSPRSGDLSVYWYQQSLDQGLQFLIQYYNGEERAKGNILERFSAQQFPDLHSELNLSSLELGDSALYFCASSFRPAGGNTEAFFGQGTRLTVV.

Of note for this clonotype: The CDR3 does not end in the conserved phenylalanine or tryptophan, so this is likely a read error. The limits of the CDR3 on the DNA are not certain, so only TCRdb's listed CDR3 is given. V gene TRBV20-1 combines with J gene TRBJ1-2; the tabulated D call, TRBD1, remains unverified against the DNA. Germline CDR1 and CDR2: DFQATT and SNEGSKA (reference sequence). The CDR3 spans 15 amino acids, including both terminal residues. This chain's CDR3 is CSASDVGGADYGYTL.

In its sample, this clonotype was seen a few times. The V gene is TRBV20-1, the J gene TRBJ1-1, with D unresolved. V lost 1 base and J 4 bases, leaving 1 base between the germline ends. The germline gives CDR1 DFQATT, CDR2 SNEGSKA (reference sequence). There are 10 residues in the CDR3. CDR3 sequence: CSARVTEAFF. The CDR3 coding sequence is TGCAGTGCTAGAGTCACTGAAGCTTTCTTT.